Here is one T cell receptor (beta chain) with its context. Germline CDR1 reads SGHTA; CDR2 reads FQGTGA. The V and J ends lost 2 bases and 0 bases respectively, with 12 bases between them. CDR3 length: 16 residues. These data come from a study of blood T cell repertoires in COVID-19. On the study more broadly: Nucleic acid was either cDNA or gDNA, and it came from T cells, B-cell-depleted T cells, or PBMCs.

Participant-given clinical history determined each cohort assignment. How the authors handled the data: Scientists estimated how many nucleated cells there were by amplifying reference gene primers. Using immunoSEQ multiplex PCR, the repertoire was profiled, and TCRdb retains in-frame clones only, with some absent. V, J and clone size are taken as reported in that table, and D and trimming were inferred from the DNA itself. The table has about 290,000 clones, roughly nine tenths seen once. V usage is TRBV7-3 and J usage is TRBJ2-3; D possibly corresponds to TRBD2 (6 bases). The receptor's source is a woman in her thirties or forties who had recovered from COVID-19. The sample taken for sequencing was PBMCs or T cells enriched from blood (not recorded which). CDR3 region: CASSLSSASSTDTQYF. In DNA, the CDR3 is TGTGCCAGCAGCTTATCTAGCGCATCGAGCACAGATACGCAGTATTTT.